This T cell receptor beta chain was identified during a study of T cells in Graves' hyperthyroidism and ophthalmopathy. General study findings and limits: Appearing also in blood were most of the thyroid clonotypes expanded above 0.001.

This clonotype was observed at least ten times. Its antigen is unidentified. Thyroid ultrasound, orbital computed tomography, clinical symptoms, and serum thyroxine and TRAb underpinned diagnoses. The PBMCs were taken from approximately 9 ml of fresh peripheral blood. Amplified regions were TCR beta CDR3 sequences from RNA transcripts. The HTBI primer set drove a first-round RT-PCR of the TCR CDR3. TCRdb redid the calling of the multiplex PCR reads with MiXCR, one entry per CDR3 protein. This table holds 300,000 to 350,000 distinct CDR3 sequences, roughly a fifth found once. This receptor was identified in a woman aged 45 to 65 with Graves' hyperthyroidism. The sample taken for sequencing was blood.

The chain's CDR3 is CASSSTPTGTGGWAGADLAQYF. DNA of the CDR3: TGTGCCAGCAGTTCGACTCCAACCGGGACAGGGGGCTGGGCGGGGGCCGATCTGGCGCAGTATTTT. The chain is built from TRBV28 and TRBJ2-3; TRBD1 aligns across 12 bases. The CDR3 runs to 22 residues. Trimming removed 4 bases from V and 10 bases from J; junction bases left unmatched: 30. Germline V gene data show CDR1 as MDHEN and CDR2 as SYDVKM.